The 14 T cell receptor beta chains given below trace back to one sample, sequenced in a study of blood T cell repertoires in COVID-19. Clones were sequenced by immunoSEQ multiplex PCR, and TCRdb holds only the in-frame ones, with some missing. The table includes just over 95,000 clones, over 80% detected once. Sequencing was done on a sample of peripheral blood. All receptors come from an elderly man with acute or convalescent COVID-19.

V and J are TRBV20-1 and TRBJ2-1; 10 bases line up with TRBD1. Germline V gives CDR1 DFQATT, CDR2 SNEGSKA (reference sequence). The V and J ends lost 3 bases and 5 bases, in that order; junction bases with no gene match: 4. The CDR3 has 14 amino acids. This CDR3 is CSASAGTGDNEQFF. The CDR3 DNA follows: TGCAGTGCTAGTGCCGGGACAGGGGACAATGAGCAGTTCTTC.

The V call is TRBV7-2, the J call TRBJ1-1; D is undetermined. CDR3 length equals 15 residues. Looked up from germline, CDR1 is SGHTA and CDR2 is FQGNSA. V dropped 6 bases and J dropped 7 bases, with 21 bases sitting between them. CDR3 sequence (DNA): TGTGCCAGCAGACCGAACGGGGAGGTGGCGAGTGAAGCTTTCTTT. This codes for CASRPNGEVASEAFF.

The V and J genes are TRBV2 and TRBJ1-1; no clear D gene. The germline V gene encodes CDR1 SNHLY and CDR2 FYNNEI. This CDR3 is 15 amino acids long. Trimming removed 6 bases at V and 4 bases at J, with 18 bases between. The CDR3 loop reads CASRNRGLSFTEAFF. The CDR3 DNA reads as TGTGCCAGCAGAAACCGAGGGTTGTCATTCACTGAAGCTTTCTTT. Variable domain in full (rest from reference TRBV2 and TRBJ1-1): EPEVTQTPSHQVTQMGQEVILRCVPISNHLYFYWYRQILGQKVEFLVSFYNNEISEKSEIFDDQFSVERPDGSNFTLKIRSTKLEDSAMYFCASRNRGLSFTEAFFGQGTRLTVV.

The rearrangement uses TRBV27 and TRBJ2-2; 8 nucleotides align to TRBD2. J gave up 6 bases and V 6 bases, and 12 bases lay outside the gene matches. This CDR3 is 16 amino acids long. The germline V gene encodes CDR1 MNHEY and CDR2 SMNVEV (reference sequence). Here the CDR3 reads CASRIGIAGSAGELFF. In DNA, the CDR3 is TGTGCCAGCAGGATCGGGATAGCGGGAAGTGCCGGGGAGCTGTTTTTT.

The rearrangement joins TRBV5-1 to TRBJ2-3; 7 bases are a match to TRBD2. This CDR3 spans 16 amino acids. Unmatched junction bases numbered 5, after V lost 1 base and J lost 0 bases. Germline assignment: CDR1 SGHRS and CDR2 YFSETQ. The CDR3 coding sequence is TGCGCCAGCAGCTTGAGGCCTAGCGGTAGCACAGATACGCAGTATTTT. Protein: CASSLRPSGSTDTQYF.

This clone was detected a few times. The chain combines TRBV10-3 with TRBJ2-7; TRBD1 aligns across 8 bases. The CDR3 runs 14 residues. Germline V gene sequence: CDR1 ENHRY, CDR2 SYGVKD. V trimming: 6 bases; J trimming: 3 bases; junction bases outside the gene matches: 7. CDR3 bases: TGTGCCATCAGATCGACAGGGGCAAACTACGAGCAGTACTTC. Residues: CAIRSTGANYEQYF.

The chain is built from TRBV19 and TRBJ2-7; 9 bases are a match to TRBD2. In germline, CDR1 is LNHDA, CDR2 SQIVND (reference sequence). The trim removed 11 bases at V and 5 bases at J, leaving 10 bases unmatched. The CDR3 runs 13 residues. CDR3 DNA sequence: TGTGCCGTCGGTCTAGCGGGAATCAACGAGCAGTACTTC. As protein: CAVGLAGINEQYF.

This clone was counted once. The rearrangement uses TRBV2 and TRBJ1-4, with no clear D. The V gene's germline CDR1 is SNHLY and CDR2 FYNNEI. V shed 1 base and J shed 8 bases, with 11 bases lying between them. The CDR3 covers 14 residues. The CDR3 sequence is CASSEGQNGEKLFF. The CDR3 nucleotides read TGTGCCAGCAGTGAAGGGCAGAACGGGGAAAAACTGTTTTTT.

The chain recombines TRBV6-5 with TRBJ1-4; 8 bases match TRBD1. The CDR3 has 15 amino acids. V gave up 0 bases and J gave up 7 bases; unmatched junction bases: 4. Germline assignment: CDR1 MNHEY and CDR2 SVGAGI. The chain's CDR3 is CASSYSNRGSEKLFF. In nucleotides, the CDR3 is TGTGCCAGCAGTTACTCGAACAGGGGGAGTGAAAAACTGTTTTTT.

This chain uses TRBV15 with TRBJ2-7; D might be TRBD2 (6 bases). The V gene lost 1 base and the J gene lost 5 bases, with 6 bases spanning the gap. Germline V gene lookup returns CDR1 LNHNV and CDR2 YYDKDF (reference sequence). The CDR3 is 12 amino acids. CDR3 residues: CATSRAGDEQYF. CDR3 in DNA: TGTGCCACCAGCAGAGCGGGGGACGAGCAGTACTTC.

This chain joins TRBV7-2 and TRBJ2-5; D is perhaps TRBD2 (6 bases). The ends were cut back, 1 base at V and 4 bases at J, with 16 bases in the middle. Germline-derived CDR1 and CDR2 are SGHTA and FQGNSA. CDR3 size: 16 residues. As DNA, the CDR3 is TGTGCCAGCAGCTTAGGGACCCTAGGAGGGCCAGAGACCCAGTACTTC. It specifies CASSLGTLGGPETQYF.

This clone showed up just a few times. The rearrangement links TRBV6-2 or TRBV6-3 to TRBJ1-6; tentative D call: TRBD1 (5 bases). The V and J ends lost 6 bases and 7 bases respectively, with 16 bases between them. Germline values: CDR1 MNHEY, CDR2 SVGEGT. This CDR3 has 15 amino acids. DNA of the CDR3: TGTGCCAGCAGCCCGGGGAGGACAAAGAATTCACCCCTCCACTTT. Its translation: CASSPGRTKNSPLHF.

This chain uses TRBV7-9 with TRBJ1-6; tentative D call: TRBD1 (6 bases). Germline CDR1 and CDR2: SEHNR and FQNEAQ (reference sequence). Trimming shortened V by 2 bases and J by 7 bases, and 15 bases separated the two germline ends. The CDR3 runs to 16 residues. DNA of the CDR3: TGTGCCAGCAGCTTAAGTGGCCAGGGGATCAATTCACCCCTCCACTTT. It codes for CASSLSGQGINSPLHF. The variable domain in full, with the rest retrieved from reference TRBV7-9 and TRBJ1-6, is DTGVSQNPRHKITKRGQNVTFRCDPISEHNRLYWYRQTLGQGPEFLTYFQNEAQLEKSRLLSDRFSAERPKGSFSTLEIQRTEQGDSAMYLCASSLSGQGINSPLHFGNGTRLTVT.

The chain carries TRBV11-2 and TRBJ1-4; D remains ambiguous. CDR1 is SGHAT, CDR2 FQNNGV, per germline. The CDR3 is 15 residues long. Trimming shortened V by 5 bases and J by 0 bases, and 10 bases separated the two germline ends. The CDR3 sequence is CASSASEATNEKLFF. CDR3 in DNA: TGTGCCAGCAGCGCGTCAGAGGCAACTAATGAAAAACTGTTTTTT.